These 7 T cell receptor beta chains were all obtained from the same sample, sequenced in a study of CD8 T cells in ankylosing spondylitis. Study-wide results and limits: About 8 highly homologous variants made up a TCR beta motif, and this motif appeared characteristic of ankylosing spondylitis blood.

These receptors are not linked to any known antigen. MiXCR, run by TCRdb on the 5' RACE reads, gives a single entry per CDR3 protein. The sample consists of 250,000 to 350,000 distinct CDR3 sequences, around 8% of them appearing once. The sequenced material came from blood, either unsorted or a sorted T cell fraction (not recorded which). The source is a male donor with ankylosing spondylitis.

Ten or more counts support this clonotype. The chain couples TRBV7-2 to TRBJ2-5; D perhaps matches TRBD2 (5 bases). Germline V gene data show CDR1 as SGHTA and CDR2 as FQGNSA. CDR3 length: 14 residues. V lost 3 bases to trimming and J lost 2 bases, with 10 bases between them. CDR3 in amino acids: CASSLGSRQETQYF. The CDR3 DNA is TGTGCCAGCAGCTTGGGGAGCAGACAAGAGACCCAGTACTTC. Full variable domain (rest looked up from reference TRBV7-2 and TRBJ2-5): GAGVSQSPSNKVTEKGKDVELRCDPISGHTALYWYRQSLGQGLEFLIYFQGNSAPDKSGLPSDRFSAERTGGSVSTLTIQRTQQEDSAVYLCASSLGSRQETQYFGPGTRLLVL.

In its sample, this clonotype was seen many times. V usage is TRBV29-1 and J usage is TRBJ2-1, with 8 bases matching TRBD2. CDR1 SQVTM and CDR2 ANQGSEA come from the germline V gene. The CDR3 runs to 12 residues. V dropped 6 bases and J dropped 7; count of bases not matched to a gene: 5. Here the CDR3 DNA reads TGCAGCGTCATACCGGGAGGGAATGAGCAGTTCTTC. Translation: CSVIPGGNEQFF.

This clonotype was seen a few times. The chain uses TRBV12-3 or TRBV12-4 and TRBJ2-1; D possibly corresponds to TRBD2 (6 bases). The V gene lost 8 bases and the J gene lost 4 bases, with 15 bases spanning the gap. CDR3 length: 14 residues. As DNA, the CDR3 is TGTGCCAGCCGGCCGGGACTCAGGTACAATGAGCAGTTCTTC. It yields the protein CASRPGLRYNEQFF.

This clonotype was observed a few times. This chain connects TRBV4-2 to TRBJ1-2; TRBD1 might be the D (5 bases). V was trimmed by 0 bases and J by 9 bases, leaving 29 bases between them. The CDR3 is 19 residues long. The V gene's germline CDR1 is LGHNA and CDR2 YNFKEQ. The CDR3 DNA reads as TGTGCCAGCAGCCAAGATCCTCTCCGGTGGGGGGGAGGAACAGGACGCTACACCTTC. This codes for CASSQDPLRWGGGTGRYTF.

This clonotype was seen more than once but under ten times. This sequence joins TRBV29-1 and TRBJ2-7; TRBD2 matches 8 bases. The CDR3 loop spans 13 amino acids. Trimming removed 7 bases from V and 3 bases from J; junction bases left unmatched: 8. Germline CDR1 and CDR2: SQVTM and ANQGSEA. DNA for the CDR3: TGCAGCGGCGGAGCGGGGGAGGGCTACGAGCAGTACTTC. This translates into CSGGAGEGYEQYF.

This clonotype was detected only once. This chain connects TRBV7-3 to TRBJ2-7; D is perhaps TRBD1 or TRBD2 (5 bases each). The CDR3 spans 14 residues. Germline V CDR1 and CDR2: SGHTA, FQGTGA. V was pared by 6 bases and J by 2 bases, with 14 bases between. The CDR3 DNA is TGTGCCAGCAGTCGTGCGCCGGGACCCTACGAGCAGTACTTC. This encodes CASSRAPGPYEQYF.

The table lists this clonotype with a few counts. The chain couples TRBV28 to TRBJ2-3; TRBD1 matches 11 bases. CDR1 MDHEN and CDR2 SYDVKM come from the germline V gene. The CDR3 covers 16 residues. Losses at the gene ends were 5 bases for V and 6 bases for J; bases not matched to a gene: 10. Here the CDR3 DNA reads TGTGCCAGCAGTCCGGCGGGACAGGGGGTTTCGGATACGCAGTATTTT. Its translation is CASSPAGQGVSDTQYF.